The 15 T cell receptor beta chains reported below all come from one sample, sequenced in a study of cytomegalovirus exposure and HLA in healthy donors. This table comes from immunoSEQ multiplex PCR, and its TCRdb copy is limited to in-frame clones, with some not included. The sample shows some 130,000 clones, approximately 82% of them seen only once. The sequencing input was PBMCs. These receptor sequences come from a man aged 25 to 45 in good health and CMV-seropositive.

This chain joins TRBV5-1 and TRBJ2-5; no clear D. Looked up from germline, CDR1 is SGHRS and CDR2 is YFSETQ. V gave up 2 bases and J gave up 5 bases, with 7 bases separating them. This CDR3 comprises 12 residues. CDR3 region: CASSFPEETQYF. The CDR3 DNA reads TGCGCCAGCAGCTTCCCGGAGGAGACCCAGTACTTC. The full variable domain, rest sourced from reference TRBV5-1 and TRBJ2-5, is KAGVTQTPRYLIKTRGQQVTLSCSPISGHRSVSWYQQTPGQGLQFLFEYFSETQRNKGNFPGRFSGRQFSNSRSEMNVSTLELGDSALYLCASSFPEETQYFGPGTRLLVL.

This clone was found many times. Other DNA sequences in this specimen translate into the identical CDR3. The rearrangement uses TRBV10-3 and TRBJ2-7; D not resolved. Trimming took 2 bases from V and 0 from J, leaving 8 bases between them. The germline gives CDR1 ENHRY, CDR2 SYGVKD. The CDR3 covers 14 residues. The CDR3 spells CAISERGDSYEQYF. The CDR3 nucleotides are TGTGCCATCAGTGAGAGAGGTGACTCCTACGAGCAGTACTTC.

The chain joins TRBV5-6 to TRBJ2-1, with 10 bases aligning to TRBD2. CDR1 is SGHDT, CDR2 YYEEEE, per germline. The CDR3 sequence is 17 residues long. Unmatched junction bases numbered 10, after V lost 2 bases and J lost 5 bases. CDR3 nucleotides: TGTGCCAGCAGCTTAGCTGGAACTAGCGGGGCTAACAATGAGCAGTTCTTC. Translating it yields CASSLAGTSGANNEQFF. Full variable domain (remainder filled in from reference TRBV5-6 and TRBJ2-1): DAGVTQSPTHLIKTRGQQVTLRCSPKSGHDTVSWYQQALGQGPQFIFQYYEEEERQRGNFPDRFSGHQFPNYSSELNVNALLLGDSALYLCASSLAGTSGANNEQFFGPGTRLTVL.

V is TRBV5-1 and J is TRBJ1-2; D is unresolved. The germline V gene has CDR1 SGHRS and CDR2 YFSETQ. The CDR3 loop spans 15 amino acids. V dropped 0 bases and J dropped 0 bases, with 9 bases sitting between them. CDR3 protein: CASSLGSEANYGYTF. CDR3 nucleotide sequence: TGCGCCAGCAGCTTGGGAAGTGAGGCTAACTATGGCTACACCTTC.

The genes are TRBV1 and TRBJ2-1; the table calls TRBD2, which could not be checked here. TRBV1 is classified as a pseudogene. This CDR3 is 17 amino acids long. CDR3 protein: CTSSPTQAGRSYNEQFF. DNA for the CDR3: TGCACCAGCAGCCCGACTCAAGCGGGCCGCTCCTACAATGAGCAGTTCTTC.

The chain couples TRBV5-1 to TRBJ2-7, with D perhaps TRBD2 (5 bases). Germline V gene sequence: CDR1 SGHRS, CDR2 YFSETQ. There are 14 residues in the CDR3. Trimming left V 1 base short and J 3 bases short, with 11 bases between. The CDR3 DNA reads TGCGCCAGCAGCTTGTCTCTCGGACTCTACGAGCAGTACTTC. It codes for CASSLSLGLYEQYF.

The chain combines TRBV2 with TRBJ2-2, with 9 bases lining up with TRBD1. J was trimmed by 4 bases and V by 5 bases; bases with no gene match: 5. This CDR3 has 15 amino acids. The germline CDR1 and CDR2 sequences are SNHLY and FYNNEI. This chain's CDR3 is CASSPQGAGTGELFF. The DNA for the CDR3 is TGTGCCAGCAGTCCACAGGGGGCGGGCACCGGGGAGCTGTTTTTT.

The chain recombines TRBV5-1 with TRBJ2-1, with TRBD2 as a possible D gene (6 bases). Trimming took 0 bases from V and 4 from J, leaving 14 bases between them. CDR1 is SGHRS and CDR2 is YFSETQ in the germline V gene. The CDR3 covers 16 residues. The CDR3 sequence: CASSLVGGTGYNEQFF. CDR3 bases: TGCGCCAGCAGCTTGGTTGGCGGGACTGGGTACAATGAGCAGTTCTTC.

The rearrangement joins TRBV18 to TRBJ1-1, with 8 bases lining up with TRBD1. The J segment lost 1 base and the V segment lost 3 bases, leaving 7 bases of the junction unmatched. Germline lookup yields CDR1 KGHSH and CDR2 LQKENI. The CDR3 consists of 16 residues. CDR3 protein: CASSPGRTGQNTEAFF. For the CDR3, the DNA is TGTGCCAGCTCACCGGGTCGGACAGGGCAGAACACTGAAGCTTTCTTT.

The sample holds a few counts of this clone. The chain employs TRBV7-9 and TRBJ1-2; 9 bases match TRBD1. Germline V gives CDR1 SEHNR, CDR2 FQNEAQ (reference sequence). J gave up 4 bases and V 5 bases, and 17 bases lay outside the gene matches. CDR3 length: 18 residues. In DNA form, the CDR3 reads TGTGCCAGCAGCCCCGTACCGGGACAGGGTTTAACTAGCTATGGCTACACCTTC. Protein sequence: CASSPVPGQGLTSYGYTF.

The J gene is TRBJ1-2, the V gene TRBV7-2; TRBD1 matches 12 bases. Trimming at V came to 5 bases and at J to 5 bases, leaving 6 bases not matched to a gene. The CDR3 is 15 amino acids. Germline CDR1 SGHTA, CDR2 FQGNSA. The CDR3 coding sequence is TGTGCCAGCAGCACGGGACAGGGGGCGTCTTATGGCTACACCTTC. As protein: CASSTGQGASYGYTF. The whole variable domain, remainder taken from reference TRBV7-2 and TRBJ1-2, is GAGVSQSPSNKVTEKGKDVELRCDPISGHTALYWYRQSLGQGLEFLIYFQGNSAPDKSGLPSDRFSAERTGGSVSTLTIQRTQQEDSAVYLCASSTGQGASYGYTFGSGTRLTVV.

Only a few counts were recorded for this clone. The gene calls are TRBV9 and TRBJ2-1; D is perhaps TRBD1 (5 bases). The V gene's germline CDR1 is SGDLS and CDR2 YYNGEE. The CDR3 loop spans 15 amino acids. V was clipped by 2 bases and J by 1 base, with 10 bases between them. Written as DNA, the CDR3 is TGTGCCAGCAGCGTTCGCAGGGCATCCTACAATGAGCAGTTCTTC. It translates to CASSVRRASYNEQFF.

The chain's CDR3 is CASAAGNYEQYF. The CDR3 DNA reads TGTGCCAGCGCGGCCGGAAACTACGAGCAGTACTTC. V usage is TRBV25-1 and J usage is TRBJ2-7; D gene unclear. Germline V gene data show CDR1 as MGHDK and CDR2 as SYGVNS. V lost 8 bases, J lost 3 bases, and 11 bases lay in between. This CDR3 spans 12 amino acids.

There are a few counts of this clone. V is TRBV5-1 and J is TRBJ2-3, with 9 nucleotides matching TRBD2. Losses at the gene ends were 0 bases for V and 3 bases for J; bases not matched to a gene: 5. Germline CDR1 reads SGHRS; CDR2 reads YFSETQ. This CDR3 has 16 amino acids. This CDR3 reads CASSLDSGGSTDTQYF. CDR3 nucleotide sequence: TGCGCCAGCAGCTTGGACAGCGGGGGGTCTACAGATACGCAGTATTTT.

The CDR3 nucleotides read TGTGCCAGCAGCTTGCTAGCGGACAGCTCCTACAATGAGCAGTTCTTC. Its protein is CASSLLADSSYNEQFF. The chain recombines TRBV5-5 with TRBJ2-1; D is possibly TRBD2 (7 bases). This CDR3 region has 16 residues. Looked up from germline, CDR1 is SGHKS and CDR2 is YYEKEE (reference sequence). The ends were cut back, 1 base at V and 0 bases at J, with 11 bases in the middle.